Listed below are T cell receptor beta chains from one sample, sequenced in a study of T-cell reconstitution after alpha-beta-depleted transplantation in children. MiXCR, run by TCRdb on the PCR reads, gives a single entry per CDR3 protein. The sample contains approximately 200,000 distinct CDR3 sequences, about 14% of which appear only once. The sequences come from PBMCs from the stem cell graft donor, collected from the stem cell graft. Every receptor here comes from a human donor who donated a stem cell graft to a child with acute lymphoblastic leukemia. Both conserved end residues are part of each CDR3. D genes are given only for firm matches. For some rows the clone size is stated as once, few or many, or as a class when expanded; others skip it.

J	size	V	D	length	CDR3	DNA
TRBJ1-1	many	TRBV5-1	-	14	CASSLYRMNTEAFF	TGCGCCAGCAGCTTGTATCGGATGAACACTGAAGCTTTCTTT
TRBJ1-6	many	TRBV20-1	-	12	CSAREQGLPLHF	TGCAGTGCTAGAGAGCAGGGGCTACCCCTCCACTTT
TRBJ2-4	many	TRBV29-1	-	14	CSVEPTGMGDIQYF	TGCAGCGTTGAGCCGACAGGAATGGGGGACATTCAGTACTTC
TRBJ2-1	many	TRBV5-1	-	12	CASSLGAIEQFF	TGCGCCAGCAGCCTTGGGGCAATCGAGCAGTTCTTC
TRBJ1-4	-	TRBV7-2	-	15	CASSATGATNEKLFF	TGTGCCAGCAGCGCGACGGGGGCGACTAATGAAAAACTGTTTTTT
TRBJ2-3	-	TRBV7-8	-	12	CASSLPRDTQYF	TGTGCCAGCAGCTTGCCGCGCGATACGCAGTATTTT
TRBJ2-3	many	TRBV12-3/TRBV12-4	TRBD1	14	CASSLGQGLWTQYF	TGTGCCAGCAGTCTCGGACAGGGCCTTTGGACGCAGTATTTT
TRBJ2-1	few	TRBV12-3/TRBV12-4	-	14	CASSLGFGANEQFF	TGTGCCAGCAGTTTAGGGTTCGGGGCCAATGAGCAGTTCTTC
TRBJ2-7	-	TRBV5-1	TRBD1	16	CASSRGGDRGQNEQYF	TGCGCCAGCAGCAGAGGGGGTGACAGGGGGCAGAACGAGCAGTACTTC
TRBJ2-3	many	TRBV5-1	-	13	CASSSDGFDTQYF	TGCGCCAGCAGCTCCGACGGGTTTGATACGCAGTATTTT
TRBJ2-1	many	TRBV20-1	TRBD1	14	CSPLGQGAGNEQFF	TGCAGTCCGTTAGGACAGGGGGCTGGAAATGAGCAGTTCTTC
TRBJ2-7	many	TRBV5-1	TRBD1	14	CASSLEGGGYEQYF	TGCGCCAGCAGCTTGGAAGGGGGCGGTTACGAGCAGTACTTC
TRBJ2-1	few	TRBV4-2	-	17	CASSQVPLGGSYNEQFF	TGTGCCAGCAGCCAAGTCCCCCTAGGAGGCTCCTACAATGAGCAGTTCTTC
TRBJ1-5	many	TRBV5-1	-	15	CASSYGQNPNQPQHF	TGCGCCAGCAGCTATGGACAGAATCCAAATCAGCCCCAGCATTTT
TRBJ2-1	many	TRBV29-1	-	19	CSVEEIGWGGTSSYNEQFF	TGCAGCGTTGAAGAGATTGGCTGGGGCGGAACCAGCTCCTACAATGAGCAGTTCTTC
TRBJ2-1	few	TRBV20-1	-	10	CSARGVEQFF	TGCAGTGCTAGGGGTGTTGAGCAGTTCTTC
TRBJ1-1	many	TRBV29-1	-	13	CSVDSDLNTEAFF	TGCAGCGTTGATTCGGATTTGAACACTGAAGCTTTCTTT
TRBJ2-7	many	TRBV20-1	TRBD1	14	CSARGDRTFGEQYF	TGCAGTGCTAGAGGGGACAGAACCTTCGGGGAGCAGTACTTC
TRBJ1-1	many	TRBV11-2	-	15	CASSRAWKMNTEAFF	TGTGCCAGCAGCCGAGCTTGGAAAATGAACACTGAAGCTTTCTTT
TRBJ2-1	few	TRBV4-2	-	12	CASSPDADEQFF	TGTGCCAGCAGCCCGGACGCAGATGAGCAGTTCTTC
TRBJ2-1	many	TRBV18	TRBD2	15	CASSPLAGPYNEQFF	TGTGCCAGCTCACCACTAGCGGGACCCTACAATGAGCAGTTCTTC
TRBJ2-7	many	TRBV20-1	TRBD2	15	CSATPSGNFDYEQYF	TGCAGTGCTACCCCTAGCGGGAATTTTGACTACGAGCAGTACTTC
TRBJ2-3	many	TRBV7-8	-	18	CASSLVGRRLSSTDTQYF	TGTGCCAGCAGCTTAGTAGGTAGACGACTATCTAGCACAGATACGCAGTATTTT
TRBJ1-1	many	TRBV29-1	TRBD1	15	CSVEAPTDRGDMAFF	TGCAGCGTTGAAGCCCCGACGGACAGGGGTGATATGGCTTTCTTT
TRBJ1-5	few	TRBV6-5	-	16	CASSYSRIGSNQPQHF	TGTGCCAGCAGTTACTCGAGGATAGGGAGCAATCAGCCCCAGCATTTT
TRBJ1-2	-	TRBV20-1	-	14	CSARPDRRDYGYTF	TGCAGTGCTAGACCCGACAGGCGGGATTACGGCTACACCTTC
TRBJ2-2	many	TRBV20-1	TRBD2	14	CSAKRDYNTGELFF	TGCAGTGCTAAGCGGGACTATAACACCGGGGAGCTGTTTTTT
TRBJ2-7	many	TRBV28	TRBD1	14	CATIPGTGAEEQYF	TGTGCCACCATCCCCGGGACAGGGGCTGAAGAGCAGTACTTC
TRBJ2-5	many	TRBV20-1	-	12	CSAPRGSGAQYF	TGCAGTGCTCCCCGCGGATCAGGGGCCCAGTACTTC
TRBJ1-1	many	TRBV27	-	14	CASSPTQGNTEAFF	TGTGCCAGCAGCCCGACACAGGGGAACACTGAAGCTTTCTTT
TRBJ2-1	many	TRBV11-1	TRBD2	15	CASSRTSGPYNEQFF	TGTGCCAGCAGCAGGACTAGCGGGCCTTACAATGAGCAGTTCTTC
TRBJ2-5	few	TRBV29-1	-	9	CSADRGQYF	TGCAGCGCCGACAGAGGCCAGTACTTC
TRBJ2-5	few	TRBV20-1	TRBD2	15	CSAQKSGGGGETQYF	TGCAGTGCCCAGAAGTCGGGGGGAGGCGGCGAGACCCAGTACTTC
TRBJ1-2	many	TRBV20-1	-	11	CSASRGRGYTF	TGCAGTGCTTCCAGGGGTAGGGGCTACACCTTC
TRBJ1-4	many	TRBV20-1	-	13	CSARGRSGEKLFF	TGCAGTGCTAGGGGACGTTCGGGTGAAAAACTGTTTTTT